These 6 T cell receptor beta chains were sequenced from one sample in a study of human T cells and chemical hapten exposure. Using its own MiXCR run on the RACE reads, TCRdb lists one record per CDR3 protein. Of around 75,000 distinct CDR3 sequences in the sample, around a tenth were seen once. Time point here: patch test 2, 6 weeks after DPC sensitization. Noted treatment: therapeutic diphenylcyclopropenone sensitization with weekly scalp DPC. The specimen was whole blood, collected in connection with sensitization to the hapten diphenylcyclopropenone (DPC). All receptors come from a woman in her fifties or sixties with alopecia areata. Some clones in this sample may be carry-over from other donors' samples.

This clonotype has ten or more counts. The chain links TRBV3-1 to TRBJ2-7; 7 nucleotides line up with TRBD2. Germline assignment: CDR1 LGHDT and CDR2 YNNKEL (reference sequence). CDR3 size: 13 residues. V dropped 4 bases and J dropped 2; count of bases not matched to a gene: 2. CDR3 nucleotide sequence: TGTGCCAGCAGCCGCGGGGGAACCTACGAGCAGTACTTC. It specifies CASSRGGTYEQYF.

This clonotype was found a few times. This chain connects TRBV10-1 to TRBJ2-1; 9 nucleotides line up with TRBD2. The V segment lost 2 bases and the J segment 9 bases; nucleotides outside the gene matches: 2. The CDR3 is 13 residues long. CDR1 is WNHNN, CDR2 SYGVQD, per germline (reference sequence). The DNA for the CDR3 is TGCGCCAGCAGTGAGACACTAGCGGGTGAGCAGTTCTTC. This sequence encodes CASSETLAGEQFF.

This clonotype was found many times. The rearrangement joins TRBV6-1 to TRBJ2-7, with 8 bases aligning to TRBD1. Germline assignment: CDR1 MNHNS and CDR2 SASEGT. The CDR3 extends over 14 amino acids. Losses at the gene ends were 7 bases for V and 3 bases for J; bases not matched to a gene: 8. CDR3 sequence: CASIGQGSYYEQYF. The CDR3 DNA is TGTGCCAGCATTGGACAGGGTAGCTACTACGAGCAGTACTTC.

This clonotype was counted at least ten times. The chain employs TRBV5-1 and TRBJ2-1, with 7 bases aligning to TRBD2. Germline CDR1 reads SGHRS; CDR2 reads YFSETQ. V was pared by 0 bases and J by 0 bases, with 3 bases of the junction left unmatched. There are 16 residues in the CDR3. CDR3 sequence reads: CASSLGGGSSYNEQFF. The CDR3 DNA reads as TGCGCCAGCAGCTTGGGTGGCGGGAGCTCCTACAATGAGCAGTTCTTC.

The table lists this clonotype with many counts. The rearrangement uses TRBV12-3 or TRBV12-4 and TRBJ2-7; 10 bases match TRBD2. V trimming: 6 bases; J trimming: 3 bases; junction bases outside the gene matches: 8. The CDR3 totals 15 residues. The CDR3 is CASSPGLASIYEQYF. The CDR3 DNA reads TGTGCCAGCAGCCCGGGACTAGCGAGTATCTACGAGCAGTACTTC.

This chain connects TRBV11-3 to TRBJ1-6; D is ambiguous. CDR1 and CDR2 from the germline V gene are SGHNT and YENEEA. The CDR3 runs 15 residues. V lost 2 bases, J lost 7 bases, and 12 bases lay in between. The CDR3 loop reads CASSLSPAENSPLHF. The CDR3 nucleotides are TGTGCCAGCAGCTTATCTCCCGCGGAGAATTCACCCCTCCACTTT. The whole variable domain, remainder taken from reference TRBV11-3 and TRBJ1-6, is EAGVVQSPRYKIIEKKQPVAFWCNPISGHNTLYWYLQNLGQGPELLIRYENEEAVDDSQLPKDRFSAERLKGVDSTLKIQPAELGDSAVYLCASSLSPAENSPLHFGNGTRLTVT.